The source of this T cell receptor beta chain is a study of blood T cell repertoires in COVID-19. At the level of the study: From the United States, Italy and Spain came samples of acute and convalescent COVID-19. The analysed material was cDNA or gDNA that came from T cells, B-cell-depleted T cells, or PBMCs.

Original processing methods: Reference gene primer amplification gave estimated nucleated cell counts. Profiling relied on immunoSEQ multiplex PCR, and the TCRdb table lists in-frame clones only, not all of them. V and J calls and clone size are given by that table; D and trimming were obtained from the DNA. The data show around 150,000 clones, about 80% seen once. The V gene end was trimmed by 3 bases and the J gene end by 7 bases; junction bases not matched to a gene: 7. Germline V lookup: CDR1 SGHRS, CDR2 YFSETQ. The CDR3 extends over 15 amino acids. The receptor was isolated from a man in his fifties or sixties with acute or convalescent COVID-19. Source material: peripheral blood. J is TRBJ2-2 and V is TRBV5-1, with 9 bases fitting TRBD1. The CDR3 reads CASSSLQGADGELFF. CDR3 DNA sequence: TGCGCCAGCAGCTCACTACAGGGGGCGGACGGGGAGCTGTTTTTT.